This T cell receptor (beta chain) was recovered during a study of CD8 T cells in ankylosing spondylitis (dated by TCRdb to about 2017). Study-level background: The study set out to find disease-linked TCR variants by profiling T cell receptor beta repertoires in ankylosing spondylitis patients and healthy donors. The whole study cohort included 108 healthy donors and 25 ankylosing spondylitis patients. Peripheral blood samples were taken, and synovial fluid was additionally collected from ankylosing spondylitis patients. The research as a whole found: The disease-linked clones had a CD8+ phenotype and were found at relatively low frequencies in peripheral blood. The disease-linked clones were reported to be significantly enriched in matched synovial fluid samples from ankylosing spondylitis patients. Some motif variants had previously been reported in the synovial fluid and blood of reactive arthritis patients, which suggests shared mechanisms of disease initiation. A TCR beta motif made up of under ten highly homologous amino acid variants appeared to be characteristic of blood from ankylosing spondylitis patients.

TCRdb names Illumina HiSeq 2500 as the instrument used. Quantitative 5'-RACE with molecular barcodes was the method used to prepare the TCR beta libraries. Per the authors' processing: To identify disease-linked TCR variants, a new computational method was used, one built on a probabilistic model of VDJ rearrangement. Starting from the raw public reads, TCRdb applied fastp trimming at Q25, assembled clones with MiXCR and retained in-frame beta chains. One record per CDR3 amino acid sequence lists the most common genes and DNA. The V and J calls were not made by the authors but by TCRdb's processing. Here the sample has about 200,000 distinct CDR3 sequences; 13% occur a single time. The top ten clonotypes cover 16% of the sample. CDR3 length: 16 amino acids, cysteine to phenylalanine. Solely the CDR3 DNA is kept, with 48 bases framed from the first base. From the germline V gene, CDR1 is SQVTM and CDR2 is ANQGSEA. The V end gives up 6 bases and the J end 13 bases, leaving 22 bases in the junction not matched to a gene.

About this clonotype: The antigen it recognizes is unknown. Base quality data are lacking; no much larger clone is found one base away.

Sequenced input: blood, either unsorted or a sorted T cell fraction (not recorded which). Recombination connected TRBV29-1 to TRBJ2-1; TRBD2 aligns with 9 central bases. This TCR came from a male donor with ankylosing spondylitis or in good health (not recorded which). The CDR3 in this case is CSVPNPREGLRLTQFF. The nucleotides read TGCAGCGTCCCAAATCCGCGGGAGGGCCTACGTCTGACACAGTTCTTC.